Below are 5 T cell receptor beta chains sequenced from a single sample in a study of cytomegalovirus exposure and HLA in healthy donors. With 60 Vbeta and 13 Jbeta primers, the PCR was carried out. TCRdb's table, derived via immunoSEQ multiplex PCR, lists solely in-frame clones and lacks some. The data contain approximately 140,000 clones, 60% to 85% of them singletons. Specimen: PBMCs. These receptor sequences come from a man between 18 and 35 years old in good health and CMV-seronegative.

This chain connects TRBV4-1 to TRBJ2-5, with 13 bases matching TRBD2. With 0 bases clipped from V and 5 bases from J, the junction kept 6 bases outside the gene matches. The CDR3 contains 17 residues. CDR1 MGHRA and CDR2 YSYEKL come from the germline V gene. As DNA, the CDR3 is TGCGCCAGCAGCCAAGATAAGGGACTAGCGGGACCGGAGACCCAGTACTTC. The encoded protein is CASSQDKGLAGPETQYF.

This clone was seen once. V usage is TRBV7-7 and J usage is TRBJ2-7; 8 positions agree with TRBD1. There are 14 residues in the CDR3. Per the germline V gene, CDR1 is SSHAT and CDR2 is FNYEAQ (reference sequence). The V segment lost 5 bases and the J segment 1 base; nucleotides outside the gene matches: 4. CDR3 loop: CASSVRQGSYEQYF. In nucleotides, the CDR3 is TGTGCCAGCAGCGTTCGACAGGGGTCCTACGAGCAGTACTTC.

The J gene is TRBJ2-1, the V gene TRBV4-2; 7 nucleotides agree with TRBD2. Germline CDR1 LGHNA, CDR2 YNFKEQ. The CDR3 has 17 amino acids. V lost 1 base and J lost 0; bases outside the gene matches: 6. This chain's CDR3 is CASSQVSAGASYNEQFF. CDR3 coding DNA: TGTGCCAGCAGCCAAGTTTCGGCGGGAGCCTCCTACAATGAGCAGTTCTTC.

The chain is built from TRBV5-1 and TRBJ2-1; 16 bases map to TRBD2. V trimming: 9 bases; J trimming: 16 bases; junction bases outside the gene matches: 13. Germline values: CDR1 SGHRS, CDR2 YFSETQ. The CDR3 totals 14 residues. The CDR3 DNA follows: TGCGCCATAAATCCGGGACTAGCGGGGGGGCCCGGTTTCTTC. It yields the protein CAINPGLAGGPGFF.

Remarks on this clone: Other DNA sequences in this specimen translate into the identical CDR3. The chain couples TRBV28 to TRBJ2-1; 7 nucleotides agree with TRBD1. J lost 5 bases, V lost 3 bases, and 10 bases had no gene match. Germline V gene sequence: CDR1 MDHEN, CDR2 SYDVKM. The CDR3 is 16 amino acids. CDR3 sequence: CASSLAGTANDNEQFF. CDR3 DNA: TGTGCCAGCAGTTTGGCCGGGACAGCGAACGACAATGAGCAGTTCTTC.